Listed below are T cell receptor beta chains from one sample, sequenced in a study of shared clonotypes between healthy human individuals. Measured with immunoSEQ multiplex PCR; TCRdb has only the in-frame clones, and not every one. Counted here are under 300,000 clones, about 65% occurring once; the ten biggest clones make up over 8.5%. Material for sequencing was memory CD4+ T cells sorted from blood. All receptors come from a man younger than 40 in good health. Both conserved end residues are part of each CDR3. D genes are given only for firm matches. Only some rows state a clone size, as once, few, many or a class for expanded clones.

j_call clone_size d_call v_call cdr3_length cdr3_nt cdr3_aa
TRBJ2-6 . . TRBV18 14 TGTGCCAGCTTCTTCAGGAGTGGGGCCAACGTCCTGACTTTC CASFFRSGANVLTF
TRBJ2-4 . . TRBV2 14 TGTGCCAGCAGAGTTTTTGGGGCCAAAAACATTCAGTACTTC CASRVFGAKNIQYF
TRBJ2-7 . . TRBV11-2 14 TGTGCCAGCAGCTTAGACCGGACTATCTACGAGCAGTACTTC CASSLDRTIYEQYF
TRBJ1-3 few . TRBV10-2 13 TGCGCCAGCAGTGAGTCGCTAAGGACCACCATATATTTT CASSESLRTTIYF
TRBJ2-1 . TRBD2 TRBV11-2 15 TGTGCCAGCAGCTCGTTTAAGCGGGGTCACAATGAGCAGTTCTTC CASSSFKRGHNEQFF
TRBJ2-5 few . TRBV7-2 14 TGTGCCAGCAGATCGAAGCGGGCGCAAGAGACCCAGTACTTC CASRSKRAQETQYF
TRBJ1-5 . . TRBV11-2 16 TGTGCCAGCAGCCCCTCCGGGGAAGGGTATGGTCAGCCCCAGCATTTT CASSPSGEGYGQPQHF
TRBJ2-3 . . TRBV9 18 TGTGCCAGCAGCCAAAACCTAGTGGCGGGGCCGCTGGCAGATACGCAGTATTTT CASSQNLVAGPLADTQYF
TRBJ2-7 . . TRBV9 16 TGTGCCAGCAGCCCGAGTGGCGGCGGGAATTCCTACGAGCAGTACTTC CASSPSGGGNSYEQYF
TRBJ2-2 many TRBD2 TRBV29-1 17 TGCAGCGTCCAAAAGGGGCCTAGCGGGGGTAACACCGGGGAGCTGTTTTTT CSVQKGPSGGNTGELFF
TRBJ2-2 . . TRBV19 13 TGTGCCAGTAGCAACAGGGCTCTGGGGGAGCTGTTTTTT CASSNRALGELFF
TRBJ1-1 . . TRBV6-6 13 TGTGCCAGCAGCCTCGGCAGTAGGGCTGAAGCTTTCTTT CASSLGSRAEAFF
TRBJ2-5 . TRBD1 TRBV28 15 TGTGCCAGCAGTTTTGCGGGACAGGGACAAGAGACCCAGTACTTC CASSFAGQGQETQYF
TRBJ1-1 few TRBD1 TRBV6-5 12 TGTGCCAGCAGTTACTGGGGACAGGGGGCTTTCTTT CASSYWGQGAFF
TRBJ2-5 . TRBD1 TRBV18 16 TGTGCCAGCTCACCACCCGCCGACAGGGGGGGAGAGACCCAGTACTTC CASSPPADRGGETQYF
TRBJ2-2 . TRBD2 TRBV9 16 TGTGCCAGCAGCGTAATAGCGGGAGCTTACACCGGGGAGCTGTTTTTT CASSVIAGAYTGELFF
TRBJ1-3 . . TRBV9 14 TGTGCCAGCAGCGTAGAGAGCTCTGGAAACACCATATATTTT CASSVESSGNTIYF
TRBJ2-3 few . TRBV28 13 TGTGCCAGCGAACTGCGCGGCGCAGATACGCAGTATTTT CASELRGADTQYF
TRBJ1-2 . . TRBV7-8 16 TGTGCCAGCAGCTTAGATGGGACCCCAGAAAGGGGTGGCTACACCTTC CASSLDGTPERGGYTF
TRBJ1-4 few TRBD1 TRBV25-1 14 TGTGCCAGCAGTGAATGGGGACAGTGGGGAAAACTGTTTTTT CASSEWGQWGKLFF
TRBJ2-2 . . TRBV11-3 13 TGTGCCAGCAGCCCCTACCCTGGTGGGGAGCTGTTTTTT CASSPYPGGELFF
TRBJ1-1 few . TRBV19 16 TGTGCCAGTAGCCCCTGGTCTAGTTCAATGAACACTGAAGCTTTCTTT CASSPWSSSMNTEAFF
TRBJ2-7 . . TRBV5-6 15 TGTGCCAGCAAGCTTGGATGGGACATCTCCTACGAGCAGTACTTC CASKLGWDISYEQYF
TRBJ2-7 . . TRBV27 11 TGTGCCAGCAGTAACCACAGGGTCTTGGACTTC CASSNHRVLDF
TRBJ2-1 . TRBD2 TRBV7-2 17 TGTGCCAGCAGCCGAGGACTAGTAGTACGCTCCTACAATGAGCAGTTCTTC CASSRGLVVRSYNEQFF
TRBJ2-2 . . TRBV28 11 TGTGCCCATCAGGGGACCGGGGAGCTGTTTTTT CAHQGTGELFF
TRBJ2-6 many . TRBV29-1 14 TGCAGCGTTGTAGGGGGCTCTGGGGCCAACGTCCTGACTTTC CSVVGGSGANVLTF
TRBJ2-7 . . TRBV10-3 14 TGTGCCATCGGGAATCTAGAAAAGACCTACGAGCAGTACTTC CAIGNLEKTYEQYF